This record covers a single TCR beta chain. Its antigen is not identified. Through a sample-barcoded 5' primer and a J-beta primer mix, a second PCR was run for 7 to 11 cycles. MiXCR was run by TCRdb on the 5' RACE reads, yielding one entry per CDR3 protein. The table includes around 800,000 distinct CDR3 sequences, approximately 67% detected once. These data come from a study of blood T cells in healthy people across ages. Study as a whole: Template switching retrieved approximately one barcoded beta molecule for each two T cells. General study points: With donor CMV status unknown, expanded clonotype changes were possibly confounded. Diversity of TCR beta per million T cells declined in a roughly linear way with age.

This CDR3 spans 14 amino acids. CDR1 and CDR2 (germline): SNHLY, FYNNEI. After removal of 4 bases from V and 5 bases from J, the junction contained 6 bases not matched to a gene. Each sample used at least 7 million PBMCs. The sample comprised blood. The TCR comes from a man under 40 in good health. This chain connects TRBV2 to TRBJ1-1; 8 bases match TRBD1. CDR3 nucleotide sequence: TGTGCCAGCAGTGGATCAGGGGGCTGGACTGAAGCTTTCTTT. Translation: CASSGSGGWTEAFF.